This T cell receptor (beta chain) came from a study of tumor-infiltrating lymphocytes in primary liver carcinoma. Study-wide context: Tumors were stage T1-T3 N0M0, about 4 to 10 cm across.

On this clonotype itself: Its antigen is unknown.

From unsorted bulk tissue weighing roughly 19-32 mg, DNA and RNA were co-extracted. Surgical resection was the treatment these patients received for primary liver carcinoma. HBV chronically infected the treatment-naive patients. The researchers produced TCR beta cDNA from roughly 550 ng total RNA with a constant-region primer. ARM-PCR was slightly modified, and three nested multiplex PCR rounds with it gave rise to the TCR beta libraries. In the first two PCR rounds, TRBV1-TRBV30 forward primers were paired with a C-beta reverse primer, and each round lasted about 9 cycles. TCRdb passed the multiplex PCR reads through MiXCR, listing each CDR3 protein once. The sample shows fewer than 90,000 distinct CDR3 sequences, about three quarters of them seen only once. General study results and limits: Tumor-adjacent and tumor-blood pairs shared a smaller degree of overlap than tumor region pairs.

V was pared by 5 bases and J by 4 bases, with 11 bases between. There are 14 residues in the CDR3. Germline V gene sequence: CDR1 SNHLY, CDR2 FYNNEI. The clonotype originates from a man aged 40-55 years with primary liver carcinoma and hepatitis B virus infection. This chain links TRBV2 with TRBJ1-4; D is perhaps TRBD1 (6 bases). The sequencing sample was made of liver tumor tissue from sampling region 1. Subset meaning: tumor region T1, superior pole. The CDR3 is CASSPGARNEKLFF. CDR3 in DNA: TGTGCCAGCAGTCCAGGGGCCCGTAATGAAAAACTGTTTTTT.